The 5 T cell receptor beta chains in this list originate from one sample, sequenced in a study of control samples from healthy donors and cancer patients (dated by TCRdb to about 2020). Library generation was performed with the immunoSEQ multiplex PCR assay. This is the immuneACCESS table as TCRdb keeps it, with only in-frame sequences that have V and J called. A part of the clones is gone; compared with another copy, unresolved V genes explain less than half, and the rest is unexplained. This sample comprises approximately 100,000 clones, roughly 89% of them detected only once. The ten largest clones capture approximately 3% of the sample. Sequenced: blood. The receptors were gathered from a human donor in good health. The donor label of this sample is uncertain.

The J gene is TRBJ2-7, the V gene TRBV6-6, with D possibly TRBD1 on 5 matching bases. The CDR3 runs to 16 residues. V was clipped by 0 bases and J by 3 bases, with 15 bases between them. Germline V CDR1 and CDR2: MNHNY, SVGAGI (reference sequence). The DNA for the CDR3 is TGTGCCAGCAGTTACTCAATTAGACAGCGAAACTACGAGCAGTACTTC. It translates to CASSYSIRQRNYEQYF.

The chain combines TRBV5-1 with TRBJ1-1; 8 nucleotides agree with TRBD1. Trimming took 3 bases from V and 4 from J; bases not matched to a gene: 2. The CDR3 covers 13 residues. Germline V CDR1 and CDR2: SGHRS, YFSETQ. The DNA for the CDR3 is TGCGCCAGCAGCTCGGACAGGGTCACTGAAGCTTTCTTT. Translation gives CASSSDRVTEAFF.

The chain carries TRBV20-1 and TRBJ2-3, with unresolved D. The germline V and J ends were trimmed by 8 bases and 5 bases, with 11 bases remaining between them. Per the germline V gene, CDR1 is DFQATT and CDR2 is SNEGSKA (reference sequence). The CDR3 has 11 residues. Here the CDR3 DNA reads TGCAGTAAAGCCGGTGGAGATACGCAGTATTTT. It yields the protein CSKAGGDTQYF.

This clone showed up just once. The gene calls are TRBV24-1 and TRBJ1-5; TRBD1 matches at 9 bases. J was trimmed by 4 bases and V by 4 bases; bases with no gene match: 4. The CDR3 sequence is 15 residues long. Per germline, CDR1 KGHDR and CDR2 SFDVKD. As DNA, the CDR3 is TGTGCCACCAGTGAAGGACAGGGGATAAATCAGCCCCAGCATTTT. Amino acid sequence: CATSEGQGINQPQHF.

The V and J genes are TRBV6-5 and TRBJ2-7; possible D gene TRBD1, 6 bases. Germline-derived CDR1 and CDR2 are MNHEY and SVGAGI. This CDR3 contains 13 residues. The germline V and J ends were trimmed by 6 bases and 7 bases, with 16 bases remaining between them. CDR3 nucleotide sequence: TGTGCCAGCAGCGGGGCCTCTACAGGGGAGCAGTACTTC. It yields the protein CASSGASTGEQYF.